The T cell receptor (beta chain) under discussion was sequenced for a study of cytomegalovirus exposure and HLA in healthy donors. PCR involved 60 Vbeta and 13 Jbeta primers. TCRdb's table, derived via immunoSEQ multiplex PCR, lists solely in-frame clones and lacks some. The table has over 150,000 clones, 82% seen once. Per the germline V gene, CDR1 is KGHSH and CDR2 is LQKENI. V lost 4 bases and J lost 0, with 9 bases in between. The CDR3 runs 14 residues. The specimen sequenced was PBMCs. The receptor was isolated from a girl aged 10 to 17 in good health and CMV-seropositive. This chain connects TRBV18 to TRBJ1-2, with no clear D. The CDR3 coding sequence is TGTGCCAGCTCACAGTCGGAGACTAACTATGGCTACACCTTC. It codes for CASSQSETNYGYTF.